The sequence of this T cell receptor beta chain was determined in a study of OX40 agonist ivuxolimab in advanced cancers. As for the study in general: An agonistic human IgG2 monoclonal antibody against OX40 (CD134) was given. A diagnosis of hepatocellular carcinoma, melanoma, renal cell or head and neck cancer was present in dose-escalation patients. Broader study findings: CD8+ T cells showed, on average, more clonal expansion than CD4+ cells. At doses 0.1 to 3.0 mg/kg, CD4+ and CD8+ clones expanded.

Profiled with immunoSEQ multiplex PCR; TCRdb holds only in-frame clones, not every one. The data hold approximately 45,000 clones, with about 88% observed a single time. In germline, CDR1 is SGHAT, CDR2 FQNNGV. The CDR3 has 14 amino acids. With 5 bases removed from V and 5 bases from J, the gap between germline ends came to 15 bases. Comments on this clone: What it binds is unknown.

The V gene is TRBV11-2, the J gene TRBJ2-5, with D unresolved. The receptor comes from an adult with an advanced solid tumor such as melanoma, head and neck, liver or kidney cancer. Sequencing used CD4+ or CD8+ T cells sorted from blood, obtained in a trial of the OX40 agonist ivuxolimab. CDR3 DNA: TGTGCCAGCAGCCGCGACCGCGGTGGGGAGACCCAGTACTTC. This sequence encodes CASSRDRGGETQYF.